The T cell receptor (beta chain) described here comes from a study of metastatic and nonmetastatic thyroid tumors (dated by TCRdb to 2020 to 2021). For the wider study: Repertoires were compared across peripheral blood and tumor or nodule tissue samples from malignant and benign thyroid patients.

The library was obtained by PCR. Data came from an Illumina HiSeq 4000. High-throughput sequencing was used to profile the TCR beta-chain CDR3 region of each patient. As for the authors' bioinformatics: A classifier to discriminate distant-metastatic papillary thyroid cancer patients was built from CDR3 differences across clinicopathological groups. The Shannon index was used to assess repertoire diversity, and the Morisita-Horn index was used to assess tumor-blood repertoire similarity. The public sequencing data were trimmed at Q25 with fastp and processed into clonotypes with MiXCR by TCRdb, which kept only in-frame beta chains. What appears here as the V and J calls and clone size reflects TCRdb's work, not the paper's. For this sample there are some 31,000 clones; roughly 15% appear just once. Of the sample, 6.9% falls within the top ten clones. From the cysteine through the phenylalanine, the CDR3 covers 15 amino acids. Kept here is only the CDR3 DNA, which spans 45 bases and is read in frame from base 1. CDR1 and CDR2, looked up from the germline V gene, are SNHLY and FYNNEI. Relative to germline, V is 4 bases shorter and J is 6 bases shorter, with 16 bases between their ends.

No treatment had been received by any patient before thyroid surgery. The study retrospectively analysed patient clinical samples collected from about 2012 to 2018 using T-cell receptor beta sequencing. The investigation overall reported the following: In both blood and tumor samples, TCR beta diversity was reported to be significantly higher in malignant tumors than in benign nodules.

This clone was counted at least ten times. Its antigen is currently not known. Per-base quality was not reported, and no clone a single base away is much larger than it. Material: blood. This chain joins TRBV2 to TRBJ1-5; TRBD1 is a weak D gene call, 5 bases matching. The TCR originated in a female donor with papillary thyroid cancer or a benign thyroid nodule (not recorded which). Some clones in this sample may be carry-over from other donors' samples. The DNA reads as follows: TGTGCCAGCAGTGTTCAGGGAGGCGTGCGTCAGCCCCAGCATTTT. This gives the protein CASSVQGGVRQPQHF.